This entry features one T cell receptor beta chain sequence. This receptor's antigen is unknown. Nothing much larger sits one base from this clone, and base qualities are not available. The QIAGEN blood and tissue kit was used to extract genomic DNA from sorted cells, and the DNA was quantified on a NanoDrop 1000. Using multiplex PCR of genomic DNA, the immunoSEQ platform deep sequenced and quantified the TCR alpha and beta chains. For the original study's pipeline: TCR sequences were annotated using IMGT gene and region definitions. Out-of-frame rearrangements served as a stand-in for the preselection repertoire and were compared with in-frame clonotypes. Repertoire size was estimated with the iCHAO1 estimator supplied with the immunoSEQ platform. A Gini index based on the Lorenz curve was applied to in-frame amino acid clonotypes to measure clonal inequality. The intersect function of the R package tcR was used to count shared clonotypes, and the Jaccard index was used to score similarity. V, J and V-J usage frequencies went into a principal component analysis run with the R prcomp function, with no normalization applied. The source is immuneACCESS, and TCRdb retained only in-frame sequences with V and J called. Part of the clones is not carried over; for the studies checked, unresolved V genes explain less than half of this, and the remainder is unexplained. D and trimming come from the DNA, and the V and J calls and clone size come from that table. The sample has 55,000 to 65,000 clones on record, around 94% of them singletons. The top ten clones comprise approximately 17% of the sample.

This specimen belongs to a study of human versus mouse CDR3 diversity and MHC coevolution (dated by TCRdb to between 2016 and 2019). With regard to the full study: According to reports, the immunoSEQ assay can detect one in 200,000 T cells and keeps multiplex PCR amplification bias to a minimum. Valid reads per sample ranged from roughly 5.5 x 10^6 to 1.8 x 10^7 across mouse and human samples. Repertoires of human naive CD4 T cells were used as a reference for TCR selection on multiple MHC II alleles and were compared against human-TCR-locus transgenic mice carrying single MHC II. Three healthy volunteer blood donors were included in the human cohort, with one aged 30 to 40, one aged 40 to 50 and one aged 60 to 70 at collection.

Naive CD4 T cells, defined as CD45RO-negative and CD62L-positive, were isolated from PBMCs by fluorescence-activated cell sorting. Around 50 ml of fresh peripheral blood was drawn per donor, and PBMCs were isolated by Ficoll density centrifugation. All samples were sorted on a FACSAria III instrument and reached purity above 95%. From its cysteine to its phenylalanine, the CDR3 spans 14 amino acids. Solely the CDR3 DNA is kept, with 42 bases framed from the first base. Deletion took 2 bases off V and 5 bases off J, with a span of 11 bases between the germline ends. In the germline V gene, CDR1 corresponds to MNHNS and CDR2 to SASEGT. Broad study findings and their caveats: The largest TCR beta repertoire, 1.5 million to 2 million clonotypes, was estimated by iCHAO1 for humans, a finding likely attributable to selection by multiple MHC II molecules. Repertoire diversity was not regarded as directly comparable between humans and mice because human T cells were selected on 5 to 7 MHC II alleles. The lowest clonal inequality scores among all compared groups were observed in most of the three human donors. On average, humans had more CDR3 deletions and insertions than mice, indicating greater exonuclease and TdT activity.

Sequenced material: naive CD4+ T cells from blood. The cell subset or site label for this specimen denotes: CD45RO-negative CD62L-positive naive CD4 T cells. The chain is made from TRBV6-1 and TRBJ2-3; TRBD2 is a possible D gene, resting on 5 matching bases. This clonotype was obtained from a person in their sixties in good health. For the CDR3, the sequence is CASSEHSAGDTQYF. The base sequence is TGTGCCAGCAGTGAACATAGCGCGGGAGATACGCAGTATTTT.